A single sample gave rise to the 27 T cell receptor beta chains below, sequenced in a study of monozygotic twins with inflammatory bowel disease. TCRdb re-called the 5' RACE reads and gives one entry per CDR3 protein, without DNA. This specimen shows approximately 340,000 distinct CDR3 sequences; the ten leading clones hold around 2%. The sample was blood. The receptors derive from a human donor with ulcerative colitis or Crohn's disease, or a healthy co-twin of an affected twin (not recorded which).

The rearrangement uses TRBV7-7 and TRBJ2-5; TCRdb calls TRBD1, which cannot be checked without DNA. CDR3 size: 13 residues. The germline V gene has CDR1 SSHAT and CDR2 FNYEAQ (reference sequence). CDR3 loop: CASSKDRTGTQYF.

This chain uses TRBV5-1 with TRBJ2-1; the TCRdb call, TRBD1, lacks DNA for checking. CDR1 is SGHRS, CDR2 YFSETQ, per germline. The length of the CDR3 is 15 residues. The chain's CDR3 is CASCRQASSYNEQFF.

The chain couples TRBV4-2 to TRBJ2-2. The length of the CDR3 is 15 residues. Germline-derived CDR1 and CDR2 are LGHNA and YNFKEQ. Here the CDR3 reads CASSQDRSIGGELFF.

J is TRBJ2-5 and V is TRBV6-1; the TCRdb D gene call, TRBD1, has no DNA to confirm it. This CDR3 comprises 15 residues. Germline values: CDR1 MNHNS, CDR2 SASEGT. CDR3: CASRLQGIPQETQYF.

CDR3 loop: CASSPTSGIYNEQFF. The chain uses TRBV7-9 and TRBJ2-1; TCRdb's D gene call, TRBD2, goes unchecked for lack of DNA. Per germline, CDR1 SEHNR and CDR2 FQNEAQ (reference sequence). This CDR3 has 15 amino acids.

The rearrangement links TRBV20-1 to TRBJ2-7; the D call of TRBD1 rests on TCRdb alone, since no DNA is present to check it. The CDR3 loop spans 15 amino acids. CDR1 and CDR2 (germline): DFQATT, SNEGSKA (reference sequence). CDR3 amino acids: CSATDGAGYSYEQYF.

The CDR3 reads CSARGTGRKSYEQYF. This chain joins TRBV20-1 and TRBJ2-7; TCRdb reports TRBD1, a call that lacks DNA to check it against. Germline V gives CDR1 DFQATT, CDR2 SNEGSKA (reference sequence). The CDR3 runs 15 residues.

The chain couples TRBV20-1 to TRBJ2-3. The CDR3 has 14 amino acids. Germline-derived CDR1 and CDR2 are DFQATT and SNEGSKA (reference sequence). The chain's CDR3 is CSAIALRGTDTQYF.

The rearrangement uses TRBV12-5 and TRBJ1-2; the D call from TCRdb, TRBD1, cannot be confirmed without DNA. CDR3 size: 15 residues. Germline values: CDR1 LGHNT, CDR2 FRNRAP. The CDR3 loop reads CASGLVYIEGDGYTF.

The chain links TRBV28 to TRBJ1-4; TCRdb gives TRBD1 as the D gene, but with no DNA this cannot be confirmed. Per the germline V gene, CDR1 is MDHEN and CDR2 is SYDVKM. This CDR3 comprises 15 residues. The CDR3 sequence: CASSQYRGHNEKLFF.

This chain connects TRBV7-8 to TRBJ2-7; there is no DNA to check the TCRdb D call of TRBD1. Germline lookup yields CDR1 SGHVS and CDR2 FQNEAQ. The length of the CDR3 is 15 residues. CDR3 in amino acids: CASSRIYRDPYEQYF.

The V gene is TRBV11-1, the J gene TRBJ1-1; no DNA is available, so the TRBD1 call from TCRdb remains unchecked. There are 20 residues in the CDR3. Germline V gives CDR1 SGHAT, CDR2 FQDESV (reference sequence). Here the CDR3 reads CASSLFLDFLGRQGNPEAFF.

The genes are TRBV7-2 and TRBJ1-6; the TCRdb D gene call, TRBD1, has no DNA to confirm it. Germline loops: CDR1 SGHTA, CDR2 FQGNSA. This CDR3 is 17 amino acids long. The CDR3 protein is CASSPHQGAGRNSPLHF. Supplemented by reference TRBV7-2 and TRBJ1-6, the full variable domain reads GAGVSQSPSNKVTEKGKDVELRCDPISGHTALYWYRQSLGQGLEFLIYFQGNSAPDKSGLPSDRFSAERTGGSVSTLTIQRTQQEDSAVYLCASSPHQGAGRNSPLHFGNGTRLTVT.

This rearrangement joins TRBV20-1 to TRBJ2-7; the TCRdb D gene call, TRBD1, has no DNA to confirm it. The CDR3 length is 17 residues. Germline CDR1 is DFQATT and CDR2 is SNEGSKA (reference sequence). CDR3 residues: CSARVTLGQGNYYEQYF.

This rearrangement joins TRBV10-3 to TRBJ1-2. The germline V gene encodes CDR1 ENHRY and CDR2 SYGVKD. The CDR3 has 13 residues. The CDR3: CAISEGLLQGYTF.

This chain joins TRBV2 and TRBJ1-1; as DNA is missing, the TRBD1 call by TCRdb cannot be tested. In germline, CDR1 is SNHLY, CDR2 FYNNEI. The length of the CDR3 is 14 residues. The CDR3 region is CASRDRVGNTEAFF.

This chain uses TRBV7-2 with TRBJ1-6; TCRdb names TRBD1, which stays unverified in the absence of DNA. This CDR3 is built from 13 residues. Germline CDR1 reads SGHTA; CDR2 reads FQGNSA. CDR3 sequence reads: CASSLDRASPLHF.

The chain couples TRBV18 to TRBJ1-1; the TRBD1 assignment by TCRdb is unverifiable without DNA. Germline V gene sequence: CDR1 KGHSH, CDR2 LQKENI. The CDR3 loop spans 18 amino acids. CDR3 residues: CASSPDRGSMGMNTEAFF.

CDR3 sequence reads: CASSLTYAYEQYF. V is TRBV11-2 and J is TRBJ2-7. Germline values: CDR1 SGHAT, CDR2 FQNNGV. The CDR3 length is 13 residues.

The chain couples TRBV7-2 to TRBJ2-5; as DNA is missing, the TRBD2 call by TCRdb cannot be tested. The CDR3 consists of 18 residues. Germline V CDR1 and CDR2: SGHTA, FQGNSA. The CDR3: CASSLALGLATENGTQYF.

J is TRBJ2-5 and V is TRBV4-2; TCRdb indicates TRBD1, and absent DNA this call remains unverified. Germline V gene lookup returns CDR1 LGHNA and CDR2 YNFKEQ. This CDR3 has 16 residues. The CDR3: CASSRLEGVNQETQYF.

The V call is TRBV3-1, the J call TRBJ2-1; TCRdb reports TRBD1, a call that lacks DNA to check it against. This CDR3 contains 15 residues. Germline assignment: CDR1 LGHDT and CDR2 YNNKEL (reference sequence). CDR3: CASSQDPGGEDEQFF.

The genes are TRBV7-9 and TRBJ2-5; checking the TCRdb D call of TRBD1 is not possible without DNA. The CDR3 runs 21 residues. CDR1 is SEHNR and CDR2 is FQNEAQ in the germline V gene (reference sequence). CDR3 sequence: CASSSDFEARGRGILQETQYF.

The rearrangement uses TRBV13 and TRBJ2-5. From germline, CDR1 is PRHDT and CDR2 FYEKMQ (reference sequence). The length of the CDR3 is 15 residues. This chain's CDR3 is CASSLVTGVSETQYF.

The rearrangement links TRBV20-1 to TRBJ2-7; TCRdb designates TRBD2, a call that cannot be tested without DNA. Germline V gene lookup returns CDR1 DFQATT and CDR2 SNEGSKA (reference sequence). The CDR3 runs 16 residues. CDR3 sequence: CSALGSGLARAYEQYF.

The gene calls are TRBV20-1 and TRBJ2-2; TCRdb calls TRBD2, which cannot be checked without DNA. Germline CDR1 reads DFQATT; CDR2 reads SNEGSKA (reference sequence). The CDR3 sequence is 15 residues long. CDR3 region: CSARDQGYLRGELFF.

This chain links TRBV27 with TRBJ2-3; with no DNA, the TCRdb D assignment of TRBD1 cannot be verified. CDR3 length equals 14 residues. Germline V gene lookup returns CDR1 MNHEY and CDR2 SMNVEV (reference sequence). The CDR3 sequence: CASTKNGITDTQYF.